Shown below are 7 T cell receptor beta chains from a single sample sequenced in a study of shared clonotypes between healthy human individuals. Assay used: immunoSEQ multiplex PCR; TCRdb lists only in-frame clones, some missing. The sample shows about 2.1 million clones, approximately 92% of them seen only once. Naive CD8 cells lacked CD45RO and underwent positive selection for CCR7, leaving out terminally differentiated effector memory CD45RA+ cells. What was sequenced was naive CD8+ T cells from PBMCs. The receptors stem from a man aged 18 to 35 in good health. Some clones in this sample may be carry-over from other donors' samples.

The CDR3 loop reads CASSHPWAPYNEQFF. Written as DNA, the CDR3 is TGTGCCAGCAGCCACCCCTGGGCCCCCTACAATGAGCAGTTCTTC. The chain employs TRBV5-4 and TRBJ2-1; D is uncertain. The ends were cut back, 4 bases at V and 2 bases at J, with 13 bases in the middle. The CDR3 has 15 residues. Germline lookup yields CDR1 SGHNT and CDR2 YYREEE (reference sequence). Full variable domain (missing parts from reference TRBV5-4 and TRBJ2-1): ETGVTQSPTHLIKTRGQQVTLRCSSQSGHNTVSWYQQALGQGPQFIFQYYREEENGRGNFPPRFSGLQFPNYSSELNVNALELDDSALYLCASSHPWAPYNEQFFGPGTRLTVL.

J is TRBJ1-3 and V is TRBV27; TRBD1 is a possible D gene (5 bases). The CDR3 covers 15 residues. Trimming removed 5 bases at V and 2 bases at J, with 13 bases between. Per germline, CDR1 MNHEY and CDR2 SMNVEV (reference sequence). CDR3 sequence: CASSPDRDPGNTIYF. In DNA, the CDR3 is TGTGCCAGCAGTCCCGACAGAGACCCTGGAAACACCATATATTTT.

The chain carries TRBV5-6 and TRBJ2-7; D assignment may be TRBD1 or TRBD2 (5 bases each). Trimming removed 4 bases from V and 2 bases from J, with 10 bases in between. The CDR3 sequence is 13 residues long. Looked up from germline, CDR1 is SGHDT and CDR2 is YYEEEE. The CDR3 protein is CASSVGRTYEQYF. As DNA, the CDR3 is TGTGCCAGCAGCGTGGGACGGACCTACGAGCAGTACTTC.

A single count supports this clone. CDR3 sequence (DNA): TGTGCCACCAGCAGAGAGTACAGGGAAGAGACCCAGTACTTC. Its translation: CATSREYREETQYF. The chain couples TRBV15 to TRBJ2-5, with D possibly TRBD1 on 6 matching bases. The CDR3 totals 14 residues. V dropped 0 bases and J dropped 3 bases, with 8 bases sitting between them. Looked up from germline, CDR1 is LNHNV and CDR2 is YYDKDF (reference sequence).

This chain uses TRBV9 with TRBJ1-3, with 7 bases aligning to TRBD1. This CDR3 contains 15 residues. V lost 3 bases, J lost 0 bases, and 3 bases stayed unmatched. CDR1 is SGDLS, CDR2 YYNGEE, per germline. The CDR3 reads CASSEEGASGNTIYF. CDR3 bases: TGTGCCAGCAGCGAAGAGGGGGCCTCTGGAAACACCATATATTTT.

V usage is TRBV4-3 and J usage is TRBJ2-2; 12 bases are shared with TRBD2. The length of the CDR3 is 18 residues. V lost 0 bases to trimming and J lost 4 bases; unmatched junction nucleotides: 6. The germline V gene encodes CDR1 LGHNA and CDR2 YSLEER. CDR3 protein: CASSQDLTSGRFTGELFF. The DNA of the CDR3 is TGCGCCAGCAGCCAAGACCTAACTAGCGGGAGGTTCACCGGGGAGCTGTTTTTT.

The chain couples TRBV19 to TRBJ1-2, with D possibly matching TRBD1 (5 bases). The germline V gene has CDR1 LNHDA and CDR2 SQIVND (reference sequence). This CDR3 comprises 13 residues. V was shortened by 9 bases and J by 0 bases, with 11 bases between the two germline ends. The CDR3 bases are TGTGCCAGCCTCCCGACAGCTAACTATGGCTACACCTTC. It yields the protein CASLPTANYGYTF.